A selection of T cell receptor beta chains follows, all from one sample in a study of control samples from healthy donors and cancer patients. Sequencing was performed with immunoSEQ multiplex PCR; in TCRdb, only in-frame clones are kept and a portion is missing. The table includes about 410,000 clones, 75% to 95% detected once. The sample comprised PBMCs. All receptors derive from a man aged 40-50 years with head and neck cancer. Both conserved end residues are part of each CDR3. A D gene is named only where the DNA matches it firmly. Some rows mark clone size as missing; the rest say once, few, many or name a class of expanded clone.

d_call clone_size j_call v_call cdr3_aa cdr3_nt
. . TRBJ1-6 TRBV4-2 CASSQPETRYNSPLHF TGTGCCAGCAGCCAACCGGAGACAAGGTATAATTCACCCCTCCACTTT
. . TRBJ1-5 TRBV28 CASSLWLPQHF TGTGCCAGCAGTTTATGGTTACCCCAGCATTTT
. . TRBJ2-5 TRBV7-3 CASSRTVQETQYF TGTGCCAGCAGCCGGACAGTACAAGAGACCCAGTACTTC
. . TRBJ2-7 TRBV19 CASSMGSFYEQYF TGTGCCAGTAGTATGGGAAGTTTCTACGAGCAGTACTTC
. . TRBJ1-3 TRBV7-2 CASSFQGSPSGNTIYF TGTGCCAGCAGCTTTCAGGGCTCCCCCTCTGGAAACACCATATATTTT
. . TRBJ1-1 TRBV3-1/TRBV3-2 CASSQQGLGAFF TGTGCCAGCAGCCAGCAGGGGTTAGGGGCTTTCTTT
. once TRBJ2-1 TRBV5-1 CASAEGGSDNEQFF TGCGCCAGCGCCGAGGGGGGGAGTGACAATGAGCAGTTCTTC
. . TRBJ2-7 TRBV12-3/TRBV12-4 CASRLSTGGEQYF TGTGCCAGCAGGCTGAGTACCGGGGGCGAGCAGTACTTC
. . TRBJ2-2 TRBV24-1 CATSASPGGGNTGELFF TGTGCCACCAGTGCCTCCCCGGGTGGCGGGAACACCGGGGAGCTGTTTTTT
TRBD1 . TRBJ2-2 TRBV24-1 CATSDSRGPSGELFF TGTGCCACCAGTGATTCCAGGGGGCCGTCCGGGGAGCTGTTTTTT
TRBD1 . TRBJ2-1 TRBV24-1 CATSDHRGPYNEQFF TGTGCCACCAGTGACCACAGGGGCCCCTACAATGAGCAGTTCTTC
TRBD1 . TRBJ1-6 TRBV28 CASSTRTGYNSPLHF TGTGCCAGCAGTACCAGGACAGGATATAATTCACCCCTCCACTTT
TRBD1 . TRBJ2-5 TRBV7-9 CASSLGPGQGQETQYF TGTGCCAGCAGCTTAGGGCCGGGACAGGGGCAAGAGACCCAGTACTTC
. . TRBJ2-3 TRBV25-1 CASSEWGTDTQYF TGTGCCAGCAGTGAATGGGGCACAGATACGCAGTATTTT
TRBD2 once TRBJ2-1 TRBV9 CASRPSGGAWNEQFF TGTGCCAGCAGACCTAGCGGGGGGGCCTGGAATGAGCAGTTCTTC
. . TRBJ1-5 TRBV2 CASSGGVGNQPQHF TGTGCCAGCAGTGGAGGGGTGGGCAATCAGCCCCAGCATTTT